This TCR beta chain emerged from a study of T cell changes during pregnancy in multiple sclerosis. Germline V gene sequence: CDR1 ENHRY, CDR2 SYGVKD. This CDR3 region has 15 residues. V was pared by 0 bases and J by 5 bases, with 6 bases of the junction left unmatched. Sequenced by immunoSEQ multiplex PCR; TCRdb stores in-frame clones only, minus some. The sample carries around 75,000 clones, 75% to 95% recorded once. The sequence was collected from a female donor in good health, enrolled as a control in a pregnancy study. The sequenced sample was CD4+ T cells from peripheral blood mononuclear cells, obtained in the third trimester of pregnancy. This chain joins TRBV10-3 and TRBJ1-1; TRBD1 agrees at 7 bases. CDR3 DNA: TGTGCCATCAGTGAGTCTGGGGGACAGAGGACTGAAGCTTTCTTT. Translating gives CAISESGGQRTEAFF.